This entry lists 20 T cell receptor beta chains sequenced from one sample in a study of T cell clonality in common variable immunodeficiency. Broader study findings: Fewer deletions and N-nucleotide insertions were reportedly seen in common variable immunodeficiency TCR beta sequences.

These TCRs are of unknown antigen specificity. The repertoire was sequenced with immunoSEQ multiplex PCR; TCRdb's copy has only in-frame clones and lacks some. The sample presents around 20,000 clones, none singletons. The specimen sequenced was peripheral blood mononuclear cells. These TCRs come from a human donor with common variable immunodeficiency.

At least ten counts were recorded for this clone. The CDR3 extends 3 residues past the end of the read, so its final part is completed from the germline J gene. The J gene is TRBJ2-1, the V gene TRBV19; weak D call: TRBD1 (5 bases). The CDR3 consists of 13 residues. V was clipped by 6 bases and J by 6 bases, with 12 bases between them. The germline CDR1 and CDR2 sequences are LNHDA and SQIVND (reference sequence). The CDR3 DNA, read in part, is TGTGCCAGTAGACGATGGCAGGGCAATGAG. Encoded protein: CASRRWQGNE. In full, the CDR3 reads CASRRWQGNEQFF.

This clone was seen at least ten times. The read is 3 residues too short to cover the CDR3 end, so that end is filled in from the germline J gene. The J gene is TRBJ1-2, the V gene TRBV30, with 11 bases lining up with TRBD1. The V and J ends lost 0 bases and 4 bases, in that order; junction bases with no gene match: 4. CDR3 size: 15 residues. In germline, CDR1 is GTSNPN, CDR2 SVGIG (reference sequence). The CDR3 spells CAWSVWTGGIYGYTF. CDR3 DNA (partial): TGTGCCTGGAGTGTTTGGACAGGGGGCATCTATGGC.

This clone was detected many times. The observed sequence ends 3 residues before the CDR3 terminus, with the missing tail filled in from the germline J gene. V and J are TRBV10-3 and TRBJ2-5; TRBD2 agrees at 9 bases. The germline gives CDR1 ENHRY, CDR2 SYGVKD. V shed 3 bases, J shed 0 bases, and the junction held 5 bases outside the gene matches. The CDR3 runs 16 residues. The CDR3 DNA, read in part, is TGTGCCATCAGTGAAACAGCGGGGGGCAACCAAGAGACC. Its translation is CAISETAGGNQET. The full CDR3 protein is CAISETAGGNQETQYF.

This clone has ten or more counts. The DNA ends 3 residues before the CDR3 does, and the rest of the CDR3 is filled in from the germline J gene. The chain links TRBV19 to TRBJ2-6; D perhaps matches TRBD2 (6 bases). CDR1 LNHDA and CDR2 SQIVND come from the germline V gene (reference sequence). Trimming stripped 3 bases from V and 2 bases from J, with 11 bases between. The length of the CDR3 is 16 residues. This CDR3 reads CASSIRRGAGANVLTF. CDR3 DNA (partial): TGTGCCAGTAGTATTCGGCGGGGAGCTGGGGCCAACGTC.

This clone was found many times. The read ends 3 residues early relative to the CDR3; the germline J gene fills the gap. The chain recombines TRBV14 with TRBJ2-5, with D perhaps TRBD1 (6 bases). The CDR3 is 14 amino acids. Germline V gives CDR1 SGHDN, CDR2 FVKESK. Trimming shortened V by 3 bases and J by 4 bases, and 12 bases separated the two germline ends. This chain's CDR3 is CASSQQGMAETQYF. The DNA read from the CDR3 is TGTGCCAGCAGCCAGCAGGGGATGGCAGAGACC.

By sample share, this clone is medium-sized. The sequence runs out 3 residues before the end of the CDR3; the remainder is reconstructed from the germline J gene. The V call is TRBV12-3 or TRBV12-4, the J call TRBJ1-2; 7 bases are shared with TRBD1. The CDR3 covers 16 residues. J gave up 4 bases and V 3 bases, and 11 bases lay outside the gene matches. CDR3 bases read: TGTGCCAGCAGTTTCGTGGCCCCGGGACAGTCCTATGGC. As protein: CASSFVAPGQSYG. The entire CDR3 protein is CASSFVAPGQSYGYTF.

This clone ranks as medium-sized. The read terminates 3 residues ahead of where the CDR3 ends, so the germline J gene completes it. The chain is built from TRBV29-1 and TRBJ2-5, with 7 bases that match TRBD1. CDR1 and CDR2 from the germline V gene are SQVTM and ANQGSEA. CDR3 length equals 13 residues. V trimming: 0 bases; J trimming: 5 bases; junction bases outside the gene matches: 3. The CDR3 DNA, read in part, is TGCAGCGTTGAAGAGAACAGGGGTGAGACC. Translating it yields CSVEENRGET. The full-length CDR3 reads as CSVEENRGETQYF.

This clone has at least ten counts. The read ends 3 residues before the CDR3 terminus; that terminus is restored from the germline J gene. The V and J genes are TRBV5-4 and TRBJ2-5; 10 bases are a match to TRBD2. The CDR3 loop spans 15 amino acids. Trimming cost V 2 bases and J 1 base; bases outside gene matches: 2. Germline V gives CDR1 SGHNT, CDR2 YYREEE (reference sequence). The DNA read from the CDR3 is TGTGCCAGCAGCTTCCTAGCGGGGGCCCAAGAGACC. This sequence encodes CASSFLAGAQET. In full, the CDR3 is CASSFLAGAQETQYF. The complete variable domain, with remaining parts taken from reference TRBV5-4 and TRBJ2-5, reads ETGVTQSPTHLIKTRGQQVTLRCSSQSGHNTVSWYQQALGQGPQFIFQYYREEENGRGNFPPRFSGLQFPNYSSELNVNALELDDSALYLCASSFLAGAQETQYFGPGTRLLVL.

This clone has at least ten counts. The same CDR3 arises from other DNA sequences in this sample as well. Partial CDR3 DNA: TGTGCCAGAAGCTGCACGCCCAAAGGGCTAGCGGGGGGGCAGACGACCGGGGAG. Protein product: CARSCTPKGLAGGQTTGE. The whole CDR3 region reads CARSCTPKGLAGGQTTGELFF. The chain recombines TRBV5-3 with TRBJ2-2, with 12 positions matching TRBD2. The read terminates 3 residues ahead of where the CDR3 ends, so the germline J gene completes it. TRBV5-3 is reported as an ORF; its role is uncertain. The V segment lost 3 bases and the J segment 5 bases; nucleotides outside the gene matches: 20. This CDR3 is built from 21 residues.

This clone was observed at least ten times. The sequenced fragment ends 3 residues before the CDR3 boundary, so the rest is inferred from the germline J gene. The chain is built from TRBV7-2 and TRBJ1-6; 10 bases line up with TRBD1. There are 14 residues in the CDR3. Trimming removed 5 bases from V and 7 bases from J; junction bases left unmatched: 2. The germline V gene has CDR1 SGHTA and CDR2 FQGNSA. Partial CDR3 DNA: TGTGCCAGCAGCCGGGACAGGGGAAATTCACCC. As protein: CASSRDRGNSP. The full CDR3 sequence reads CASSRDRGNSPLHF.

This clone came up many times. The CDR3 end is not reached by the read, which stops 3 residues before it; the germline J gene fills it in. The chain couples TRBV7-8 to TRBJ2-2; possible D gene TRBD1, 6 bases. V was trimmed by 5 bases and J by 5 bases, leaving 21 bases between them. The V gene's germline CDR1 is SGHVS and CDR2 FQNEAQ. The CDR3 runs to 17 residues. The covered CDR3 bases are TGTGCCAGCAGCCCGGATCAAACAGGGATAGTAACCGGGGAG. It encodes CASSPDQTGIVTGE. The whole CDR3 is CASSPDQTGIVTGELFF.

This clone was found many times. From the germline J gene comes the end of the CDR3, since the read stops 3 residues before it. The V gene is TRBV20-1, the J gene TRBJ1-1; D is unresolved. Germline values: CDR1 DFQATT, CDR2 SNEGSKA (reference sequence). With 0 bases removed from V and 6 bases from J, the gap between germline ends came to 8 bases. The CDR3 runs to 12 residues. The CDR3 loop is CSARDLAAEAFF. Incomplete CDR3 DNA: TGCAGTGCTAGAGATTTAGCCGCTGAA.

This clone was seen repeatedly, ten times or more. The CDR3 is cut off 3 residues early in the read; its end comes from the germline J gene. The chain carries TRBV7-8 and TRBJ2-5, with TRBD2 matching over 9 bases. The germline CDR1 and CDR2 sequences are SGHVS and FQNEAQ. This CDR3 region has 16 residues. The junction had 8 bases not matched to a gene; V was cut back by 1 base and J by 5 bases. CDR3 bases read: TGTGCCAGCAGCTTAGGGACTGGCGGGGGGGAGGAGACC. Amino acid sequence: CASSLGTGGGEET. The CDR3, in full, reads CASSLGTGGGEETQYF.

This clone was detected only a few times. The junction and the germline gene differ at one end; a read error may be behind it. The read stops 3 residues short of the end of the CDR3; the missing end is completed from the germline J gene. This chain uses TRBV6-1 with TRBJ1-4, with D possibly matching TRBD1 (5 bases). This CDR3 has 17 amino acids. Germline V gene data show CDR1 as MNHNS and CDR2 as SASEGT. The DNA read from the CDR3 is TGTGCCAGCAGTGAAGCGGTTCGCGGGGCTGCTAAGGAAAAA. It specifies CASSEAVRGAAKEK. The full CDR3 is CASSEAVRGAAKEKLFF.

This clone was recorded many times. The read comes to an end 3 residues before the CDR3 does, leaving the germline J gene to fill in the end. V usage is TRBV30 and J usage is TRBJ1-5, with 8 bases identical to TRBD1. CDR3 length: 15 residues. Germline CDR1 is GTSNPN and CDR2 is SVGIG (reference sequence). J lost 4 bases, V lost 3 bases, and 8 bases had no gene match. The CDR3 bases that were read are TGTGCCTGGAGGAAGGCAGGGGGCTGGAATCAGCCC. Translating it yields CAWRKAGGWNQP. The full CDR3 protein reads CAWRKAGGWNQPQHF. The entire variable domain, with the rest obtained from reference TRBV30 and TRBJ1-5, is as follows: SQTIHQWPATLVQPVGSPLSLECTVEGTSNPNLYWYRQAAGRGLQLLFYSVGIGQISSEVPQNLSASRPQDRQFILSSKKLLLSDSGFYLCAWRKAGGWNQPQHFGDGTRLSIL.

This clone was observed many times. The missing CDR3 end, 3 residues past where the read stops, is filled in from the germline J gene. The rearrangement uses TRBV7-9 and TRBJ2-5; 7 positions match TRBD1. The J segment lost 1 base and the V segment lost 0 bases, leaving 2 bases of the junction unmatched. The CDR3 has 15 residues. CDR1 SEHNR and CDR2 FQNEAQ come from the germline V gene (reference sequence). Incomplete CDR3 DNA: TGTGCCAGCAGCTTAGCAGCAGGGGGCCAAGAGACC. This codes for CASSLAAGGQET. In full, the CDR3 is CASSLAAGGQETQYF.

This clone was counted ten times or more. The read terminates 3 residues before the CDR3 end, so the remaining end is supplied by the germline J gene. This rearrangement joins TRBV5-5 to TRBJ2-3; D is perhaps TRBD2 (6 bases). Trimming shortened V by 6 bases and J by 4 bases, and 15 bases separated the two germline ends. This CDR3 is built from 14 residues. The germline gives CDR1 SGHKS, CDR2 YYEKEE (reference sequence). The sequenced part of the CDR3 DNA is TGTGCCAGCAACCGCGGGGCGTTGGCAGATACG. Residues: CASNRGALADT. The complete CDR3 sequence is CASNRGALADTQYF.

This clone has a count of ten or more. The sequenced fragment ends 3 residues before the CDR3 boundary, so the rest is inferred from the germline J gene. The chain carries TRBV2 and TRBJ1-5; D is perhaps TRBD1 (6 bases). The CDR3 sequence is 14 residues long. Germline CDR1 reads SNHLY; CDR2 reads FYNNEI. Trimming cost V 2 bases and J 3 bases, with 8 bases left between them. The part of the CDR3 DNA that was read is TGTGCCAGCAGTGAAAGGACAGACAATCAGCCC. Residues: CASSERTDNQP. The CDR3 reads in full as CASSERTDNQPQHF.

This clone was seen many times. The read terminates 3 residues before the CDR3 end, so the remaining end is supplied by the germline J gene. This chain links TRBV19 with TRBJ2-3; the D gene is possibly TRBD1 (6 bases). V gave up 3 bases and J gave up 1 base, with 14 bases separating them. Germline CDR1 LNHDA, CDR2 SQIVND (reference sequence). The CDR3 has 16 amino acids. CDR3 loop: CASSIRTVRGTDTQYF. Incomplete CDR3 DNA: TGTGCCAGTAGTATTCGGACAGTCCGGGGCACAGATACG.

There are many counts of this clone. The CDR3 extends 3 residues past the end of the read, so its final part is completed from the germline J gene. V is TRBV4-1 and J is TRBJ2-7, with D tentatively TRBD2 (7 bases). Per the germline V gene, CDR1 is MGHRA and CDR2 is YSYEKL. This CDR3 region has 15 residues. V was pared by 5 bases and J by 0 bases, with 14 bases between. This chain's CDR3 is CASSGGGVRSYEQYF. Partial CDR3 DNA: TGCGCCAGCAGCGGGGGGGGCGTTCGCTCCTACGAG.